This T cell receptor beta chain was identified during a study of blood T cell repertoires in COVID-19. In the study overall: Both acute and convalescent COVID-19 samples were obtained from the United States, Italy and Spain.

As originally analysed: Nucleated cell counts were estimated from reference gene primer amplification. Profiled with immunoSEQ multiplex PCR; TCRdb holds only in-frame clones, not every one. V and J calls and clone size come straight from that table; D and trimming were deduced from the DNA. The table has roughly 330,000 clones, roughly 88% seen once. Looked up from germline, CDR1 is MDHEN and CDR2 is SYDVKM. The CDR3 spans 12 residues. V was clipped by 6 bases and J by 3 bases, with 7 bases between them. Participants' own reports of clinical history determined their cohort assignment. Symptom resolution, clearance, or two negative PCRs marked the recovered donors of Cohort 3.

The V call is TRBV28, the J call TRBJ2-3, with D possibly matching TRBD1 (6 bases). Sample: PBMCs or T cells enriched from blood (not recorded which). This receptor was taken from a man aged 25 to 45 who had recovered from COVID-19. For the CDR3, the DNA is TGTGCCAGCAGCCAGGGGACAGATACGCAGTATTTT. Translating it yields CASSQGTDTQYF.